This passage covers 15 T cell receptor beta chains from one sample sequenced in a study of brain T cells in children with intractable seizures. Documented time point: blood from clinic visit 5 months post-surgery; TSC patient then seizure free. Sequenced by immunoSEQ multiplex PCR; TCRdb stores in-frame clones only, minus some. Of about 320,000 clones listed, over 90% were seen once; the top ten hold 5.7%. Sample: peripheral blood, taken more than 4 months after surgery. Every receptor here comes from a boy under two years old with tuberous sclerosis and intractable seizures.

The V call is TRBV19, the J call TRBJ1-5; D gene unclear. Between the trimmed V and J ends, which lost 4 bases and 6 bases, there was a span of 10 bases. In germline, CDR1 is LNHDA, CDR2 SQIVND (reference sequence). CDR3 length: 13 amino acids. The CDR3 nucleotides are TGTGCCAGTAGTAGGCACAGTAGTCAGCCCCAGCATTTT. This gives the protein CASSRHSSQPQHF.

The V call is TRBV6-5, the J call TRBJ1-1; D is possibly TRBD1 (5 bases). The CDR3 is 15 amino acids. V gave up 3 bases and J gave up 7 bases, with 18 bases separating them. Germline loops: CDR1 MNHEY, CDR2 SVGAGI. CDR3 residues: CASSYSPGRLSEAFF. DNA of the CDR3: TGTGCCAGCAGTTATTCTCCGGGACGCCTCAGTGAAGCTTTCTTT.

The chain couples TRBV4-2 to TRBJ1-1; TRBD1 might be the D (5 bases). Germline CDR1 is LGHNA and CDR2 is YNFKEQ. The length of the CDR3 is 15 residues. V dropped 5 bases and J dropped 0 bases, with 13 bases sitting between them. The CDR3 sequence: CASSYGPGVNTEAFF. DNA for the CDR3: TGTGCCAGCAGCTACGGCCCGGGGGTGAACACTGAAGCTTTCTTT.

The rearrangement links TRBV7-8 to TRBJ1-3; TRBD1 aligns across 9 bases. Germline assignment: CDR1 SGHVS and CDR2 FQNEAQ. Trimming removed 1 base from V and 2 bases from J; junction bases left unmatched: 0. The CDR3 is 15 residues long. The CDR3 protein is CASSLGQGAGNTIYF. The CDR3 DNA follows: TGTGCCAGCAGCTTAGGACAGGGGGCTGGAAACACCATATATTTT.

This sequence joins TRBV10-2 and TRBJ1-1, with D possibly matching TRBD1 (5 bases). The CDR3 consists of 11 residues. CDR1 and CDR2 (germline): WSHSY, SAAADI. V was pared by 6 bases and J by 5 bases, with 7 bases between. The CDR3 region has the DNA TGCGCCAGCAGGGGGGGGACTGAAGCTTTCTTT. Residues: CASRGGTEAFF.

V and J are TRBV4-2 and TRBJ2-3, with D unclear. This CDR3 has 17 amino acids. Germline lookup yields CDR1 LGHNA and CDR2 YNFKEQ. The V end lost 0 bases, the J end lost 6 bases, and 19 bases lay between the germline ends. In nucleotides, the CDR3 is TGTGCCAGCAGCCAAGATGGCCGGAGAGGTTTGTTGGATACGCAGTATTTT. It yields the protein CASSQDGRRGLLDTQYF.

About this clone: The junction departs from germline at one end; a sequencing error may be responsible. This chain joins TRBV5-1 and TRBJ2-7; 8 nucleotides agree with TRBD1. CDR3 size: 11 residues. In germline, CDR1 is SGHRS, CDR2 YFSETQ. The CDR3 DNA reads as TGCGCCAGCGGAAGAACCGGGACAGGTAGGTTC. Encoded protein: CASGRTGTGRF.

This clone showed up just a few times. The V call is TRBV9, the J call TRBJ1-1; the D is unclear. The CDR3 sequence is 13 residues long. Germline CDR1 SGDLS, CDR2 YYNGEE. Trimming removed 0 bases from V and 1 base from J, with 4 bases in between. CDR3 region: CASSVDGNTEAFF. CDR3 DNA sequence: TGTGCCAGCAGCGTAGACGGGAACACTGAAGCTTTCTTT.

This CDR3 is CASSPYRDRGTGELFF. In DNA form, the CDR3 reads TGTGCCAGCAGCCCATACCGGGACAGGGGCACCGGGGAGCTGTTTTTT. V usage is TRBV7-9 and J usage is TRBJ2-2, with TRBD1 identical over 10 bases. V was pared by 5 bases and J by 4 bases, with 7 bases of the junction left unmatched. The CDR3 covers 16 residues. From germline, CDR1 is SEHNR and CDR2 FQNEAQ (reference sequence).

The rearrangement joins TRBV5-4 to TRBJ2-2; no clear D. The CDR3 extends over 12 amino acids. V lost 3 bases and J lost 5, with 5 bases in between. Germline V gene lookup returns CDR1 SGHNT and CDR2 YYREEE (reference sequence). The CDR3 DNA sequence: TGTGCCAGCAGCTATGGGACCGGGGAGCTGTTTTTT. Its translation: CASSYGTGELFF.

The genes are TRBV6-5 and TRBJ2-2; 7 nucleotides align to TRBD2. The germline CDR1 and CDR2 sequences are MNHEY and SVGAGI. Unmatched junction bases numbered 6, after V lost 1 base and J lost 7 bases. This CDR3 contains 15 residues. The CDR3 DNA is TGTGCCAGCAGTTACTTCGGGGGGAGGCGCGGGGAGCTGTTTTTT. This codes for CASSYFGGRRGELFF.

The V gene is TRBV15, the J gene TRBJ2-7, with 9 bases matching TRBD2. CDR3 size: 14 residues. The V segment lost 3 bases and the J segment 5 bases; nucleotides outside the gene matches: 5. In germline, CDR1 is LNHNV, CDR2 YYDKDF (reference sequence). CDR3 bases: TGTGCCACCAGCAGTCTGCGGGAGGGCGACGAGCAGTACTTC. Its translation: CATSSLREGDEQYF.

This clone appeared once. CDR3 DNA sequence: TGTGCCAGCAGCTTAAGACAGGTTGGAAATGAGCAGTTCTTC. It codes for CASSLRQVGNEQFF. The rearrangement uses TRBV7-3 and TRBJ2-1; tentative D call: TRBD1 (6 bases). The germline CDR1 and CDR2 sequences are SGHTA and FQGTGA. There are 14 residues in the CDR3. Trimming left V 1 base short and J 7 bases short, with 11 bases between.

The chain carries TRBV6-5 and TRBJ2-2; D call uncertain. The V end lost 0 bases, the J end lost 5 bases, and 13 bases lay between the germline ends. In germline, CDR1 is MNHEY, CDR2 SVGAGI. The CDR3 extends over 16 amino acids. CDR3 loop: CASSYSIRVRTGELFF. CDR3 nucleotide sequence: TGTGCCAGCAGTTACTCGATTAGGGTTAGGACCGGGGAGCTGTTTTTT.

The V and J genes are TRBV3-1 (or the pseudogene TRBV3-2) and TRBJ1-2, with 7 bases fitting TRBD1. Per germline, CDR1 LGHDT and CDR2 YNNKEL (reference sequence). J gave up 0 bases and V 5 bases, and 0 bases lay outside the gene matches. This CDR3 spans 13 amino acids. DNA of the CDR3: TGTGCCAGCAGCAGGGGGCCTAACTATGGCTACACCTTC. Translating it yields CASSRGPNYGYTF.